This T cell receptor (beta chain) emerged from a study of shared clonotypes between healthy human individuals. Generated by immunoSEQ multiplex PCR, the TCRdb table keeps only in-frame clones and is missing some. The profile shows around 980,000 clones, 75% to 85% of them singletons. The germline CDR1 and CDR2 sequences are SGHRS and YFSETQ. The CDR3 has 13 residues. The V and J ends lost 0 bases and 6 bases respectively, with 9 bases between them. The chain is built from TRBV5-1 and TRBJ1-1; D remains unclear. Input material: memory CD4+ T cells from PBMCs. The subset was: CD45RA-negative fraction. This clonotype was obtained from a man between 18 and 29 years old in good health. Some clones in this sample may be carry-over from other donors' samples. CDR3 in amino acids: CASSLGGKSEAFF. In nucleotides, the CDR3 is TGCGCCAGCAGCTTGGGGGGAAAGTCTGAAGCTTTCTTT. Drawing the rest from reference TRBV5-1 and TRBJ1-1, the complete variable domain is KAGVTQTPRYLIKTRGQQVTLSCSPISGHRSVSWYQQTPGQGLQFLFEYFSETQRNKGNFPGRFSGRQFSNSRSEMNVSTLELGDSALYLCASSLGGKSEAFFGQGTRLTVV.